The clone carrying this T cell receptor beta chain was picked up a small number of times. The antigen is unknown. The entry originates in a study of shared clonotypes between healthy human individuals. Germline CDR1 is GTSNPN and CDR2 is SVGIG (reference sequence). The germline V and J ends were trimmed by 0 bases and 8 bases, with 13 bases remaining between them. This CDR3 contains 13 residues. Assay used: immunoSEQ multiplex PCR; TCRdb lists only in-frame clones, some missing. The table shows roughly 500,000 clones, with around 73% occurring only once. Study conclusions and caveats: A small donor pool kept down the genetic and exposure-history diversity that was represented.

The sequence was obtained from a woman aged 40 to 50 in good health. Some clones in this sample may be carry-over from other donors' samples. Specimen: PBMCs. This chain links TRBV30 with TRBJ1-2; possibly TRBD1 for D (5 bases). The CDR3 loop reads CAWSVGPPEGYTF. The DNA for the CDR3 is TGTGCCTGGAGTGTGGGGCCACCTGAGGGCTACACCTTC. Combining the CDR3 with reference TRBV30 and TRBJ1-2 gives the whole variable domain SQTIHQWPATLVQPVGSPLSLECTVEGTSNPNLYWYRQAAGRGLQLLFYSVGIGQISSEVPQNLSASRPQDRQFILSSKKLLLSDSGFYLCAWSVGPPEGYTFGSGTRLTVV.